These 5 T cell receptor beta chains came from one sample sequenced in a study of shared clonotypes between healthy human individuals. TCRdb keeps only in-frame clones here, not all; method: immunoSEQ multiplex PCR. The table has 2 million to 2.5 million clones, approximately 94% seen once. The sample was naive CD4+ T cells sorted from blood. Subset of the sample: CD45RA+ positively selected. These receptors all come from a man between 18 and 35 years old in good health.

The chain links TRBV11-3 to TRBJ2-3; D is unresolved. Germline lookup yields CDR1 SGHNT and CDR2 YENEEA. The CDR3 has 13 residues. Deletions cut 5 bases from V and 2 bases from J, with 8 bases between. CDR3 amino acids: CASSRPTTDTQYF. In DNA, the CDR3 is TGTGCCAGCAGCCGCCCGACCACAGATACGCAGTATTTT.

A note on this clone: Different DNA sequences within this sample yield the same CDR3. The chain is built from TRBV5-6 and TRBJ1-5, with D unresolved. The germline V and J ends were trimmed by 0 bases and 4 bases, with 5 bases remaining between them. The germline V gene has CDR1 SGHDT and CDR2 YYEEEE. This CDR3 spans 13 amino acids. The CDR3 reads CASSLERNQPQHF. The CDR3 DNA reads TGTGCCAGCAGCTTGGAGAGAAATCAGCCCCAGCATTTT.

The chain uses TRBV5-1 and TRBJ2-2, with 8 bases matching TRBD1. After removal of 4 bases from V and 5 bases from J, the junction contained 7 bases not matched to a gene. CDR3 length: 15 residues. Germline V CDR1 and CDR2: SGHRS, YFSETQ. The CDR3 DNA sequence: TGCGCCAGCAGCGTACCGGGACAGGCAACCGGGGAGCTGTTTTTT. Protein sequence: CASSVPGQATGELFF.

The V and J genes are TRBV7-2 and TRBJ2-5; 13 bases align to TRBD2. Germline assignment: CDR1 SGHTA and CDR2 FQGNSA. V dropped 5 bases and J dropped 4; count of bases not matched to a gene: 4. The length of the CDR3 is 15 residues. In DNA form, the CDR3 reads TGTGCCAGCAGCCCGTGGACTAGCGGGGGAGAGACCCAGTACTTC. It translates to CASSPWTSGGETQYF. The full variable domain, its missing parts supplied by reference TRBV7-2 and TRBJ2-5, is GAGVSQSPSNKVTEKGKDVELRCDPISGHTALYWYRQSLGQGLEFLIYFQGNSAPDKSGLPSDRFSAERTGGSVSTLTIQRTQQEDSAVYLCASSPWTSGGETQYFGPGTRLLVL.

V gene TRBV29-1 combines with J gene TRBJ2-3; 8 bases align to TRBD2. Per the germline V gene, CDR1 is SQVTM and CDR2 is ANQGSEA. CDR3 size: 12 residues. V lost 6 bases and J lost 2; bases outside the gene matches: 1. CDR3 nucleotide sequence: TGCAGCGTAGCGGGAGCCACAGATACGCAGTATTTT. Translated, it gives CSVAGATDTQYF.